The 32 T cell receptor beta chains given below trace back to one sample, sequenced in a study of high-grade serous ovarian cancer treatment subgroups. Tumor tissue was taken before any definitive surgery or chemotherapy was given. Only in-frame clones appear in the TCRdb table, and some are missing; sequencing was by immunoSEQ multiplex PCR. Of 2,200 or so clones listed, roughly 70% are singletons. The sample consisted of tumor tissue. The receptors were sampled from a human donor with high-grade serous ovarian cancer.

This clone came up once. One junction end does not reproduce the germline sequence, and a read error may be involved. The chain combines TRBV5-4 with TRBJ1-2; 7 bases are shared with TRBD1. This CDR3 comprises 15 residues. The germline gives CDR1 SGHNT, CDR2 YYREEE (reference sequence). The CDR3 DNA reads TGCGCCAGCAGCCAAGTCTGGGACAGCAACTATGGCTACACCTTC. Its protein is CASSQVWDSNYGYTF.

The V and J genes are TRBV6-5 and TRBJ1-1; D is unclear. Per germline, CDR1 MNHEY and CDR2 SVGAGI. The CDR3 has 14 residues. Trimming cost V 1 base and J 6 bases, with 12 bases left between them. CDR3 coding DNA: TGTGCCAGCAGTTACTACAGCCTTGGGTCTGAAGCTTTCTTT. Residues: CASSYYSLGSEAFF.

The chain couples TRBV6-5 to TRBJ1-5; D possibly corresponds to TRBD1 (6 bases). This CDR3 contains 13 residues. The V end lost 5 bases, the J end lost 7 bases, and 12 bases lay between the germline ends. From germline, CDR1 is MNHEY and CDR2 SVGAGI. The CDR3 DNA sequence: TGTGCCAGCAGTCCCTCCAGGGGACAGCCCCAGCATTTT. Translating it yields CASSPSRGQPQHF.

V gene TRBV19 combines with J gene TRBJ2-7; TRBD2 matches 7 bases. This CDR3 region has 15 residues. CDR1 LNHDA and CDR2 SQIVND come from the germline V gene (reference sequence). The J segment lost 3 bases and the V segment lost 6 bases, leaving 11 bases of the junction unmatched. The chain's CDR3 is CASRSRGDMGYEQYF. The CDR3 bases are TGTGCCAGTAGGAGTCGGGGGGATATGGGCTACGAGCAGTACTTC.

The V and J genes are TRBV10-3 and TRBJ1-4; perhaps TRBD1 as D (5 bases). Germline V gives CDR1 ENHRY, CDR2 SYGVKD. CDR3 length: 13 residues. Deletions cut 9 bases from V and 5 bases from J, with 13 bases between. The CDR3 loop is CAISGGVNEKLFF. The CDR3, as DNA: TGTGCCATTTCGGGAGGGGTGAATGAAAAACTGTTTTTT.

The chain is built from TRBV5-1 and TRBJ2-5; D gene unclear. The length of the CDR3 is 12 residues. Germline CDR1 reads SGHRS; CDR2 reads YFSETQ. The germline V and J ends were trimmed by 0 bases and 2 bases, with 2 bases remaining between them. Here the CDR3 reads CASSLVQETQYF. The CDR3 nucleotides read TGCGCCAGCAGCTTGGTACAAGAGACCCAGTACTTC.

The CDR3 sequence is CASSFQGPQHF. CDR3 in DNA: TGTGCCAGCAGCTTTCAAGGGCCCCAGCATTTT. This chain joins TRBV7-2 and TRBJ1-5; D is unclear. CDR1 and CDR2 from the germline V gene are SGHTA and FQGNSA. The CDR3 consists of 11 residues. Trimming left V 3 bases short and J 9 bases short, with 6 bases between.

The CDR3 region is CASSIEETGIYGYTF. CDR3 nucleotide sequence: TGTGCCAGTAGTATCGAGGAGACAGGGATCTATGGCTACACCTTC. The gene calls are TRBV19 and TRBJ1-2; 7 bases agree with TRBD1. CDR1 LNHDA and CDR2 SQIVND come from the germline V gene (reference sequence). V lost 3 bases to trimming and J lost 4 bases; unmatched junction nucleotides: 8. The length of the CDR3 is 15 residues.

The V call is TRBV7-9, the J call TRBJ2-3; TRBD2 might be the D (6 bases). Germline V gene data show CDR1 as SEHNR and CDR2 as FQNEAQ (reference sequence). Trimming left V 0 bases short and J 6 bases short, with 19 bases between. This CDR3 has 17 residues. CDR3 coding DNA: TGTGCCAGCAGCTTAGCGGGGGGAGCGGGCATTTCGGATACGCAGTATTTT. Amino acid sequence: CASSLAGGAGISDTQYF.

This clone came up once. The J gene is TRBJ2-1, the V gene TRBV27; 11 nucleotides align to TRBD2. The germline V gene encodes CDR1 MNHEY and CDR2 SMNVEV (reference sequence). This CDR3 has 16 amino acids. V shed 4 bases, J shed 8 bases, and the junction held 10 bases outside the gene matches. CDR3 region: CASSSMTSGKFHEQFF. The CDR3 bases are TGTGCCAGCAGTTCAATGACTAGCGGGAAGTTTCATGAGCAGTTCTTC.

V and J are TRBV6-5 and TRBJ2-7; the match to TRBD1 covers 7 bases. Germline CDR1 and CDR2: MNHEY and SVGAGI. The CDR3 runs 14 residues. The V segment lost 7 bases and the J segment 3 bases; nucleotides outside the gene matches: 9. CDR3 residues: CASTRPGQSYEQYF. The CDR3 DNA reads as TGTGCCAGCACCCGACCGGGACAGAGCTACGAGCAGTACTTC.

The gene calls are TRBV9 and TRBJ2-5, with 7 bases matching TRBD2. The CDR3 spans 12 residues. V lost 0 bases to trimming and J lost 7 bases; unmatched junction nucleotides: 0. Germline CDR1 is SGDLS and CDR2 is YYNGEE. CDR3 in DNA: TGTGCCAGCAGCGTAGGCGGGGGGACCCAGTACTTC. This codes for CASSVGGGTQYF.

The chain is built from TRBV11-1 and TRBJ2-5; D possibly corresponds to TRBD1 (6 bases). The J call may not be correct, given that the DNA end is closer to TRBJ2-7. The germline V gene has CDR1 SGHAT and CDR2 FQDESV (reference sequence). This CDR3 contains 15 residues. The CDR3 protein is CASSILSGQSYEQYF. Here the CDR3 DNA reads TGTGCCAGCAGCATCCTTAGTGGACAGAGCTACGAGCAGTACTTC.

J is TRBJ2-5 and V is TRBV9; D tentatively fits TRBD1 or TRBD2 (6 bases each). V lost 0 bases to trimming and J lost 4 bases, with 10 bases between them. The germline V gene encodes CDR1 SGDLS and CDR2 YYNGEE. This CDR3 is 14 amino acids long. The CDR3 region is CASSVVPGAETQYF. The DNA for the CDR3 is TGTGCCAGCAGCGTAGTTCCGGGGGCAGAGACCCAGTACTTC.

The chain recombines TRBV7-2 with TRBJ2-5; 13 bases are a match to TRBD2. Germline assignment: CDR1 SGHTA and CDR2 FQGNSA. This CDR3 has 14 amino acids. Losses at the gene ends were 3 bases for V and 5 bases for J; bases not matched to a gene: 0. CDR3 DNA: TGTGCCAGCAGCTTGACTAGCGGGAGGGAGACCCAGTACTTC. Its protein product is CASSLTSGRETQYF.

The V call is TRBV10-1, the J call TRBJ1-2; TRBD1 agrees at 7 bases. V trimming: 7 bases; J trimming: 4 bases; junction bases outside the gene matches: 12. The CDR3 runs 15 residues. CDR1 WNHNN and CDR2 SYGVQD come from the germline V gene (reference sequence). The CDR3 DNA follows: TGCGCCAGCAAAATCAGGGGGGGATACAGCTATGGCTACACCTTC. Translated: CASKIRGGYSYGYTF.

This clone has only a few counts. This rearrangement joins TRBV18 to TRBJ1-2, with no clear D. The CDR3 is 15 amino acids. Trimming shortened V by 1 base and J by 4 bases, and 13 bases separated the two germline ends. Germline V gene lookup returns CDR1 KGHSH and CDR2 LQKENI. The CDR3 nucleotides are TGTGCCAGCTCACCACGGGAGGGTTTCAGCTATGGCTACACCTTC. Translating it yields CASSPREGFSYGYTF.

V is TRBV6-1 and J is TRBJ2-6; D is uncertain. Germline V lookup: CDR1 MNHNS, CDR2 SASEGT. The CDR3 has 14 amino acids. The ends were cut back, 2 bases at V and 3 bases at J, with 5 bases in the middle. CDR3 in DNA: TGTGCCAGCAGTGAAATTCTTGGGGCCAACGTCCTGACTTTC. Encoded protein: CASSEILGANVLTF.

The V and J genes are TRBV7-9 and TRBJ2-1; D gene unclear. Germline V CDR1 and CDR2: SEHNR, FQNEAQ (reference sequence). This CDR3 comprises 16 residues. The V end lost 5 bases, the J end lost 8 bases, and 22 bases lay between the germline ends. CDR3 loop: CASSPFSGLEGDEQFF. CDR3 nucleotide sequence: TGTGCCAGCAGCCCGTTTTCAGGTCTTGAAGGTGATGAGCAGTTCTTC.

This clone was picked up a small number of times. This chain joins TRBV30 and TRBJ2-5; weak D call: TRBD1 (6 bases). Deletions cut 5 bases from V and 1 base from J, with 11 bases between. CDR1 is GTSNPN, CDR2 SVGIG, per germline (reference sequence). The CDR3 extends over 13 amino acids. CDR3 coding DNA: TGTGCCTGGGGGACAACAATCCAAGAGACCCAGTACTTC. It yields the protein CAWGTTIQETQYF.

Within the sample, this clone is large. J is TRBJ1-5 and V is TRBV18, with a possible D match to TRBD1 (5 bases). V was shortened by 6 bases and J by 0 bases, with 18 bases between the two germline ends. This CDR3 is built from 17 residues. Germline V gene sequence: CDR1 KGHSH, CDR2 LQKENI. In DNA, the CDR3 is TGTGCCAGCTCCCGCCTAGCCCAGGGAGATAGCAATCAGCCCCAGCATTTT. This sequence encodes CASSRLAQGDSNQPQHF.

In nucleotides, the CDR3 is TGTGCCAGCAGCTTGGGCCTAGCGGGCGTTCAGTACTTC. Translation: CASSLGLAGVQYF. The J gene is TRBJ2-4, the V gene TRBV7-9; TRBD2 matches 8 bases. V was pared by 3 bases and J by 11 bases, with 6 bases of the junction left unmatched. The CDR3 extends over 13 amino acids. Per the germline V gene, CDR1 is SEHNR and CDR2 is FQNEAQ (reference sequence).

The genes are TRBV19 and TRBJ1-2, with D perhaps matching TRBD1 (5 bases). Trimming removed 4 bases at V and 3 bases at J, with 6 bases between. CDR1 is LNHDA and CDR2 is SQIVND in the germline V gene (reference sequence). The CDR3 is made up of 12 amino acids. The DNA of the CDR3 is TGTGCCAGTAGTAGGGACTACTATGGCTACACCTTC. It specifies CASSRDYYGYTF.

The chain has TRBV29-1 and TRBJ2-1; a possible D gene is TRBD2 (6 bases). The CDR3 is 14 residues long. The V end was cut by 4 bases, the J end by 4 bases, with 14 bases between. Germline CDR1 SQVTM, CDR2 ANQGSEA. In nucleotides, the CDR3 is TGCAGCGTTGTTGGGGGGACTGGGTACAATGAGCAGTTCTTC. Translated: CSVVGGTGYNEQFF.

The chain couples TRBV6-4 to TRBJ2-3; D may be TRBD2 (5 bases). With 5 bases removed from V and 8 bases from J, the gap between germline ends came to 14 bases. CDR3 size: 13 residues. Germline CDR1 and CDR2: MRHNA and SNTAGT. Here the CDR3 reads CASSYDVRGTQYF. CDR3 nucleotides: TGTGCCAGCAGTTACGACGTCCGGGGTACGCAGTATTTT.

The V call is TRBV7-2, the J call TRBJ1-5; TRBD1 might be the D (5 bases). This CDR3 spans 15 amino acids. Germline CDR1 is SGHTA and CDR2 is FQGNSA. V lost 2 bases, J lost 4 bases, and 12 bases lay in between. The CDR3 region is CASSLRDWGNQPQHF. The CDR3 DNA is TGTGCCAGCAGCTTACGGGACTGGGGAAATCAGCCCCAGCATTTT.

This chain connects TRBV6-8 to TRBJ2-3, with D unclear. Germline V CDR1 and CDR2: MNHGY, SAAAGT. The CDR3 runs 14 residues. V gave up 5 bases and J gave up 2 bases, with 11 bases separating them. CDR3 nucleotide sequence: TGTGCCAGCAGTGAATTTTACCCCACAGATACGCAGTATTTT. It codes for CASSEFYPTDTQYF.

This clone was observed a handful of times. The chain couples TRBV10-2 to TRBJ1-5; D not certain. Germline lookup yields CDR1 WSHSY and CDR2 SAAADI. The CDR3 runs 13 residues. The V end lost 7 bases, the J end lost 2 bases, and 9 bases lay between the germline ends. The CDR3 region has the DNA TGCGCCAGCACGGCGGATCGCAATCAGCCCCAGCATTTT. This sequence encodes CASTADRNQPQHF.

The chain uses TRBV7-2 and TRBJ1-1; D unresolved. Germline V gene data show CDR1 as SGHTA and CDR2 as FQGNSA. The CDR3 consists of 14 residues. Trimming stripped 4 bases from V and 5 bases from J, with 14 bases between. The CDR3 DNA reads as TGTGCCAGCAGCTCACAGCCCCTTGGTACTGAAGCTTTCTTT. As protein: CASSSQPLGTEAFF. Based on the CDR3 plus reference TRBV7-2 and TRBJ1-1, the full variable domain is GAGVSQSPSNKVTEKGKDVELRCDPISGHTALYWYRQSLGQGLEFLIYFQGNSAPDKSGLPSDRFSAERTGGSVSTLTIQRTQQEDSAVYLCASSSQPLGTEAFFGQGTRLTVV.

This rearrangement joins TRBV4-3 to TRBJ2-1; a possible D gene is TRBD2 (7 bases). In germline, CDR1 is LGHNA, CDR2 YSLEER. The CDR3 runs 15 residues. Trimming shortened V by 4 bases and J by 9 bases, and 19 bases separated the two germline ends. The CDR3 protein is CASSREARGGGEQFF. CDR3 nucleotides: TGCGCCAGCAGCCGCGAAGCTAGGGGAGGGGGTGAGCAGTTCTTC.

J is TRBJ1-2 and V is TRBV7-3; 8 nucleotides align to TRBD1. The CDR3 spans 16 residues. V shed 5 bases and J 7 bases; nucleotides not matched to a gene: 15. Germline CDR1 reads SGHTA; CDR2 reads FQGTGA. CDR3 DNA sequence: TGTGCCAGCAGCCCCCCCGAAATCAGGGGGCGAGTTGGCTACACCTTC. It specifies CASSPPEIRGRVGYTF.

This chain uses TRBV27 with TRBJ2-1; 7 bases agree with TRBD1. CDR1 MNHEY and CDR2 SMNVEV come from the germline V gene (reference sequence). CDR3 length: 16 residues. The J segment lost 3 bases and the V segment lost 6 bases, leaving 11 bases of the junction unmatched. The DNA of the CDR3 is TGTGCCAGCAGCCCAAACCGGGACAGCTACTACAATGAGCAGTTCTTC. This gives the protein CASSPNRDSYYNEQFF.